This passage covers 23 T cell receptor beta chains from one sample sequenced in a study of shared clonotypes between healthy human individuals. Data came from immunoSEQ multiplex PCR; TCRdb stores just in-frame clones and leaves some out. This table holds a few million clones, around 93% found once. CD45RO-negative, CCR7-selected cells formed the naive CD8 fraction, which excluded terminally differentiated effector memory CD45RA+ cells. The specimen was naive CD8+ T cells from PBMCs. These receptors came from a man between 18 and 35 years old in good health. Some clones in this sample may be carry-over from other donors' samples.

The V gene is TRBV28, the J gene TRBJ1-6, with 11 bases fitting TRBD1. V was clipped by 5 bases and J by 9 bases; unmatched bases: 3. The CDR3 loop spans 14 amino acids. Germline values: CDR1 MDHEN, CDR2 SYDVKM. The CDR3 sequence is CASSPDRGRSPLHF. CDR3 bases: TGTGCCAGCAGTCCGGACAGGGGGCGTTCACCCCTCCACTTT.

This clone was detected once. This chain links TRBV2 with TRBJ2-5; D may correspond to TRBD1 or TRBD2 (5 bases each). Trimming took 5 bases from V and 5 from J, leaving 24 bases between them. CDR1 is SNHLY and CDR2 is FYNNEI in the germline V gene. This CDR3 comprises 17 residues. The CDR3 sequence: CASSKLTRRDARETQYF. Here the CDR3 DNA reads TGTGCCAGCAGTAAACTCACCCGCCGGGACGCCCGGGAGACCCAGTACTTC.

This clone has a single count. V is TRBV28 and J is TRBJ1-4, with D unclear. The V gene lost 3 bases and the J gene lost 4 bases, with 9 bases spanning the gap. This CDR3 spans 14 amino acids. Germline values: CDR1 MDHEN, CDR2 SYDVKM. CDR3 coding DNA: TGTGCCAGCAGTTTCTCCAGGCTTAATGAAAAACTGTTTTTT. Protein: CASSFSRLNEKLFF.

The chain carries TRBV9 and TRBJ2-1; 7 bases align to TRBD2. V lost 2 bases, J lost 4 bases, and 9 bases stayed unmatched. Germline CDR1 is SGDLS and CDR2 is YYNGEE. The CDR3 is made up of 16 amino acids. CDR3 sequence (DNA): TGTGCCAGCAGCGTCGGTGCGGGAGTGTTATACAATGAGCAGTTCTTC. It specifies CASSVGAGVLYNEQFF.

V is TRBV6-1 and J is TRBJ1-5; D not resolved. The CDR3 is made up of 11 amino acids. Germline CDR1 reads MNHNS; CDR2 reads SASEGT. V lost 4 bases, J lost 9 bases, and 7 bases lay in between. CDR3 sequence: CASSGLAPQHF. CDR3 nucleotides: TGTGCCAGCAGTGGTCTAGCGCCCCAGCATTTT.

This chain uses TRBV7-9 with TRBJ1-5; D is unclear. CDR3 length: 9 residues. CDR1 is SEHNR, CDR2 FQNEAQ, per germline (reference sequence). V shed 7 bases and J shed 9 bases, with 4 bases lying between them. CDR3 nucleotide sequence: TGTGCCAGCACTGGGCCCCAGCATTTT. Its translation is CASTGPQHF.

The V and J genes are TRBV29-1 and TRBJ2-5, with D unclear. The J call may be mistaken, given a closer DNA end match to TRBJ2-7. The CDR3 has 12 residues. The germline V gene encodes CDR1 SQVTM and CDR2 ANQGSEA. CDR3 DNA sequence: TGCAGCACCCTAACGGCGGCCTACGAGCAGTACTTC. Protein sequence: CSTLTAAYEQYF.

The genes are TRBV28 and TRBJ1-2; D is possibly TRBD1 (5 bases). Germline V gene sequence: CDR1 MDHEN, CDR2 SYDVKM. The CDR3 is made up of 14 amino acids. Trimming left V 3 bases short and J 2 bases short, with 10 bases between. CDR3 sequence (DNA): TGTGCCAGCAGTTTGAGGGGTTTAAACTATGGCTACACCTTC. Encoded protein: CASSLRGLNYGYTF.

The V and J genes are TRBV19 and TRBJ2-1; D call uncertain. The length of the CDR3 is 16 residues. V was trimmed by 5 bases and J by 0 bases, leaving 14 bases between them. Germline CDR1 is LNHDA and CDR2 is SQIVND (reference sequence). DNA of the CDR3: TGTGCCAGTAGTCGCCGACCGCTAAGCTCCTACAATGAGCAGTTCTTC. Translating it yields CASSRRPLSSYNEQFF.

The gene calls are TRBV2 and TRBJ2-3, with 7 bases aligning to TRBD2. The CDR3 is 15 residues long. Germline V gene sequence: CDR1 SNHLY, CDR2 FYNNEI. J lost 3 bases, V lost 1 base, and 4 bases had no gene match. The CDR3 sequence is CASSEEAGKTDTQYF. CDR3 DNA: TGTGCCAGCAGTGAAGAAGCGGGGAAGACAGATACGCAGTATTTT.

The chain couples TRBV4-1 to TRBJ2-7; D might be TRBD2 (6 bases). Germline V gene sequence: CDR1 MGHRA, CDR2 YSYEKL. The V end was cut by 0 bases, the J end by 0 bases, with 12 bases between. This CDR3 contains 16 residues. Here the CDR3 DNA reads TGCGCCAGCAGCCAAGATACGGGACTCAGCTCCTACGAGCAGTACTTC. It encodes CASSQDTGLSSYEQYF.

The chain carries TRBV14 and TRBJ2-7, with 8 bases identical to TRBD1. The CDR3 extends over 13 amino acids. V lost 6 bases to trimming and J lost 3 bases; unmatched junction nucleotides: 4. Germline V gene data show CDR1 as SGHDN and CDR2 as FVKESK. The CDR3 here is CASSPGGFYEQYF. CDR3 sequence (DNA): TGTGCCAGCAGTCCAGGGGGCTTCTACGAGCAGTACTTC.

The CDR3 coding sequence is TGTGCCAGCAGCTGGGAGCGCGGGAGCGCATCCGGGGAGCTGTTTTTT. This gives the protein CASSWERGSASGELFF. V is TRBV7-3 and J is TRBJ2-2; 7 positions match TRBD2. The CDR3 totals 16 residues. Germline CDR1 reads SGHTA; CDR2 reads FQGTGA. V lost 4 bases and J lost 6; bases outside the gene matches: 11.

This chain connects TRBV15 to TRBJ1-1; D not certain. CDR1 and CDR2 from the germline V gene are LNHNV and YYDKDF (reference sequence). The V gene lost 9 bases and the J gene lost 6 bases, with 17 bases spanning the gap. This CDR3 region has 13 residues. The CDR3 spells CATGGYPAAEAFF. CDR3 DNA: TGTGCCACTGGTGGGTACCCCGCCGCTGAAGCTTTCTTT.

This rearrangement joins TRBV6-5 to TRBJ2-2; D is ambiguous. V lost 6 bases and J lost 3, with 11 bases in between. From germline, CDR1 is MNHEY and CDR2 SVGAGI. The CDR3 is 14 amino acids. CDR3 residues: CASRPDSYTGELFF. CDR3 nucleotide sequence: TGTGCCAGCAGACCGGATTCCTACACCGGGGAGCTGTTTTTT.

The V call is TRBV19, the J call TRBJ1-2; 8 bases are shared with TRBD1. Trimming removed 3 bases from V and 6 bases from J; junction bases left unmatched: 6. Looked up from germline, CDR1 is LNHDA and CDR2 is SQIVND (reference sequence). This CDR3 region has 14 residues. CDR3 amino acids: CASSIPRQGHGYTF. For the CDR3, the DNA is TGTGCCAGTAGTATCCCCCGACAGGGGCATGGCTACACCTTC.

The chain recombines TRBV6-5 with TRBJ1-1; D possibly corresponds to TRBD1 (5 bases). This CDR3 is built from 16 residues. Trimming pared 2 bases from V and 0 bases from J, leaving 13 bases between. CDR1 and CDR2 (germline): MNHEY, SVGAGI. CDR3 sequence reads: CASSYAAGGMNTEAFF. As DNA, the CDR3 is TGTGCCAGCAGTTACGCGGCGGGGGGGATGAACACTGAAGCTTTCTTT.

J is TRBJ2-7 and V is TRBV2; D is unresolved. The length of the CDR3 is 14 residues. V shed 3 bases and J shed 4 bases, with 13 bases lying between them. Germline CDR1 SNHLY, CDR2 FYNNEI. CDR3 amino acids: CASSDDGEWYEQYF. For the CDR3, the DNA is TGTGCCAGCAGTGATGACGGTGAGTGGTACGAGCAGTACTTC.

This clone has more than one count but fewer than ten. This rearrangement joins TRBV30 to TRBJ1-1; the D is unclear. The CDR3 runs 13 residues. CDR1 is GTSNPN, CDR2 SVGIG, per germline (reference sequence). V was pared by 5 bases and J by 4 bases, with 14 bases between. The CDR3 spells CAWELSWGTEAFF. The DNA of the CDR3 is TGTGCCTGGGAACTCTCCTGGGGCACTGAAGCTTTCTTT.

Here the CDR3 reads CASSVLGGSYEQYF. DNA of the CDR3: TGTGCCAGCAGCGTCCTGGGGGGCTCCTACGAGCAGTACTTC. The chain recombines TRBV9 with TRBJ2-7; D might be TRBD2 (6 bases). V lost 2 bases, J lost 0 bases, and 9 bases lay in between. Germline CDR1 is SGDLS and CDR2 is YYNGEE. This CDR3 contains 14 residues. Complete variable domain (other parts from reference TRBV9 and TRBJ2-7): DSGVTQTPKHLITATGQRVTLRCSPRSGDLSVYWYQQSLDQGLQFLIQYYNGEERAKGNILERFSAQQFPDLHSELNLSSLELGDSALYFCASSVLGGSYEQYFGPGTRLTVT.

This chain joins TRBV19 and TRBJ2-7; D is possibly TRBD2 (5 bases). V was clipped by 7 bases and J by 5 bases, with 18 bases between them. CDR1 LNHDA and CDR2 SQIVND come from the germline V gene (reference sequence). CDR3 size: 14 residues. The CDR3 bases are TGTGCCAGTACCCCCAGCGGCTCCCCCCACGAGCAGTACTTC. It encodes CASTPSGSPHEQYF.

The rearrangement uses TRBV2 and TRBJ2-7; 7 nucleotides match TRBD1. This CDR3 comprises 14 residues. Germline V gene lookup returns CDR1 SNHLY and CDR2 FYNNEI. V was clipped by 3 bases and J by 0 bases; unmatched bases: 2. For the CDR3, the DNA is TGTGCCAGCAGTGAGGGACAGAGCTCCTACGAGCAGTACTTC. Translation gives CASSEGQSSYEQYF.

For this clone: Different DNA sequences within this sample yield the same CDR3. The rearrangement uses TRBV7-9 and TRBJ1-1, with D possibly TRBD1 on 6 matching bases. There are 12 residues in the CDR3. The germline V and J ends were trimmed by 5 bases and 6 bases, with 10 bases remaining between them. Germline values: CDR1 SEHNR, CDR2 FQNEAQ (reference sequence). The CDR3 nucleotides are TGTGCCAGCAGCGCGGGGGGCGCTGAAGCTTTCTTT. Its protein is CASSAGGAEAFF.